These 24 T cell receptor beta chains came from one sample sequenced in a study of response to subunit inactivated influenza vaccine. TCRdb passed the RT-PCR reads through MiXCR, listing each CDR3 protein once. The data contain approximately 500,000 distinct CDR3 sequences, roughly 13% of them singletons. Sequencing was performed on PBMCs from blood, taken about 40 days after vaccination. The receptors stem from a man aged 45 to 65 who received an inactivated influenza vaccine.

This clonotype was counted between two and nine times. V usage is TRBV25-1 and J usage is TRBJ2-1, with D tentatively TRBD1 (5 bases). CDR3 length equals 14 residues. Looked up from germline, CDR1 is MGHDK and CDR2 is SYGVNS. V was pared by 8 bases and J by 2 bases, with 13 bases between. In nucleotides, the CDR3 is TGTGCCAGCGCCCTCACAGGTACCTACAATGAGCAGTTCTTC. Translated, it gives CASALTGTYNEQFF.

The chain links TRBV7-2 to TRBJ2-2; D gene uncertain. V was cut by 5 bases and J by 0 bases, with 10 bases left in between. The CDR3 has 15 amino acids. Germline V lookup: CDR1 SGHTA, CDR2 FQGNSA. CDR3 residues: CASSPQVANTGELFF. In nucleotides, the CDR3 is TGTGCCAGCAGCCCCCAGGTTGCGAACACCGGGGAGCTGTTTTTT.

This clonotype was observed at least ten times. V and J are TRBV16 and TRBJ1-2; weak D call: TRBD1 (5 bases). Germline values: CDR1 KGHSY, CDR2 FQNENV. Trimming removed 2 bases at V and 4 bases at J, with 8 bases between. The CDR3 has 13 amino acids. CDR3 amino acids: CASSQVQGYGYTF. For the CDR3, the DNA is TGTGCCAGCAGCCAAGTCCAGGGCTATGGCTACACCTTC.

This clonotype was seen a few times. V and J are TRBV19 and TRBJ2-3; 8 nucleotides align to TRBD2. V shed 3 bases and J 0 bases; nucleotides not matched to a gene: 2. Germline-derived CDR1 and CDR2 are LNHDA and SQIVND (reference sequence). The CDR3 runs 15 residues. CDR3 DNA sequence: TGTGCCAGTAGTATTTCTAGCGGGAGCACAGATACGCAGTATTTT. Encoded protein: CASSISSGSTDTQYF.

This clonotype was counted only a few times. The chain couples TRBV2 to TRBJ2-1; 10 nucleotides agree with TRBD2. The junction had 10 bases not matched to a gene; V was cut back by 5 bases and J by 0 bases. The germline CDR1 and CDR2 sequences are SNHLY and FYNNEI. The CDR3 is 18 amino acids. Here the CDR3 reads CASSSRGLAASSYNEQFF. CDR3 DNA: TGTGCCAGCAGTTCACGCGGACTAGCGGCCAGCTCCTACAATGAGCAGTTCTTC.

This clonotype showed up many times. This chain connects TRBV5-1 to TRBJ1-2, with D perhaps matching TRBD1 (5 bases). Trimming removed 7 bases from V and 3 bases from J, with 16 bases in between. This CDR3 is 14 amino acids long. Germline CDR1 is SGHRS and CDR2 is YFSETQ. The CDR3 protein is CASRTGTVYYGYTF. CDR3 DNA sequence: TGCGCCAGCCGCACTGGGACGGTTTACTATGGCTACACCTTC.

This clonotype was counted once. One end of the junction does not line up with germline, which may come from a read error. The V call is TRBV12-3 or TRBV12-4, the J call TRBJ2-3, with 8 bases lining up with TRBD2. This CDR3 has 16 residues. The CDR3 DNA follows: TGTGCCAGAAGTTTTGGACTAGCCACGGGCACAGATACGCAGTATTTT. This translates into CARSFGLATGTDTQYF.

The chain combines TRBV7-9 with TRBJ2-7, with 15 bases lining up with TRBD2. The length of the CDR3 is 16 residues. Germline-derived CDR1 and CDR2 are SEHNR and FQNEAQ (reference sequence). Trimming removed 1 base from V and 3 bases from J; junction bases left unmatched: 1. The CDR3 loop is CASSLGGLAGGYEQYF. The DNA of the CDR3 is TGTGCCAGCAGCTTAGGGGGACTAGCGGGAGGCTACGAGCAGTACTTC.

This clonotype has at least ten counts. The chain is built from TRBV15 and TRBJ1-5, with D hard to call. This CDR3 comprises 15 residues. The germline CDR1 and CDR2 sequences are LNHNV and YYDKDF (reference sequence). V lost 0 bases and J lost 4, with 10 bases in between. For the CDR3, the DNA is TGTGCCACCAGCAGAGATCGTACAGTTAATCAGCCCCAGCATTTT. As protein: CATSRDRTVNQPQHF. Full variable domain (remainder filled in from reference TRBV15 and TRBJ1-5): DAMVIQNPRYQVTQFGKPVTLSCSQTLNHNVMYWYQQKSSQAPKLLFHYYDKDFNNEADTPDNFQSRRPNTSFCFLDIRSPGLGDTAMYLCATSRDRTVNQPQHFGDGTRLSIL.

This clonotype occurred a few times. The V and J genes are TRBV28 and TRBJ2-7, with 8 bases lining up with TRBD2. CDR3 size: 13 residues. Germline CDR1 reads MDHEN; CDR2 reads SYDVKM. V shed 6 bases, J shed 1 base, and the junction held 2 bases outside the gene matches. The CDR3 DNA is TGTGCCAGCAGGGCTAGCGGGTCCTACGAGCAGTACTTC. Translation gives CASRASGSYEQYF. The full variable domain, completed using reference TRBV28 and TRBJ2-7, is DVKVTQSSRYLVKRTGEKVFLECVQDMDHENMFWYRQDPGLGLRLIYFSYDVKMKEKGDIPEGYSVSREKKERFSLILESASTNQTSMYLCASRASGSYEQYFGPGTRLTVT.

The chain employs TRBV7-2 and TRBJ2-7, with 7 bases fitting TRBD1. Germline V gene lookup returns CDR1 SGHTA and CDR2 FQGNSA. The CDR3 runs to 14 residues. With V trimmed by 10 bases and J by 2 bases, 11 bases remained unmatched. The CDR3 bases are TGTGCCACTAAGACAGGGAGTTTCACCTACGAGCAGTACTTC. Protein sequence: CATKTGSFTYEQYF.

The chain uses TRBV14 and TRBJ1-2; possible D gene TRBD1, 6 bases. Germline V CDR1 and CDR2: SGHDN, FVKESK. The length of the CDR3 is 14 residues. The V gene lost 1 base and the J gene lost 4 bases, with 10 bases spanning the gap. CDR3 in amino acids: CASSQVSGAYGYTF. CDR3 in DNA: TGTGCCAGCAGCCAAGTGTCGGGGGCCTATGGCTACACCTTC. Full variable domain (remainder filled in from reference TRBV14 and TRBJ1-2): EAGVTQFPSHSVIEKGQTVTLRCDPISGHDNLYWYRRVMGKEIKFLLHFVKESKQDESGMPNNRFLAERTGGTYSTLKVQPAELEDSGVYFCASSQVSGAYGYTFGSGTRLTVV.

The rearrangement joins TRBV9 to TRBJ2-1, with a possible D match to TRBD2 (6 bases). Trimming took off 2 bases at V and 4 bases at J, with 13 bases between the two ends. Looked up from germline, CDR1 is SGDLS and CDR2 is YYNGEE. The CDR3 has 15 amino acids. The CDR3: CASSVRGTIYNEQFF. In nucleotides, the CDR3 is TGTGCCAGCAGCGTCCGGGGGACCATTTACAATGAGCAGTTCTTC.

The rearrangement uses TRBV5-1 and TRBJ2-7, with D possibly being TRBD1 (6 bases). CDR3 length equals 12 residues. The germline CDR1 and CDR2 sequences are SGHRS and YFSETQ. V gave up 4 bases and J gave up 5 bases, with 10 bases separating them. This CDR3 reads CASSRDIHEQYF. CDR3 DNA sequence: TGCGCCAGCAGCCGGGACATCCACGAGCAGTACTTC.

This clonotype appeared a few times. This chain links TRBV7-8 with TRBJ2-7, with no clear D. Germline assignment: CDR1 SGHVS and CDR2 FQNEAQ. The CDR3 is 15 residues long. Trimming shortened V by 5 bases and J by 1 base, and 15 bases separated the two germline ends. CDR3 sequence reads: CASSTGGRPSYEQYF. Written as DNA, the CDR3 is TGTGCCAGCAGCACCGGCGGCAGGCCATCCTACGAGCAGTACTTC.

This clonotype was picked up many times. This chain links TRBV20-1 with TRBJ2-5; TRBD1 agrees at 7 bases. The CDR3 loop spans 13 amino acids. Germline lookup yields CDR1 DFQATT and CDR2 SNEGSKA (reference sequence). Losses at the gene ends were 6 bases for V and 4 bases for J; bases not matched to a gene: 8. CDR3 loop: CSARGRGRETQYF. The CDR3 DNA follows: TGCAGTGCCCGGGGCAGGGGGAGAGAGACCCAGTACTTC.

There are a few counts of this clonotype. The V gene is TRBV6-5, the J gene TRBJ2-7, with 10 bases that match TRBD2. Germline V gene lookup returns CDR1 MNHEY and CDR2 SVGAGI. The CDR3 runs to 14 residues. V lost 4 bases and J lost 4; bases outside the gene matches: 4. The CDR3 region is CASSSASGGYEQYF. For the CDR3, the DNA is TGTGCCAGCAGTTCCGCTAGCGGGGGTTACGAGCAGTACTTC.

The chain has TRBV4-2 and TRBJ1-1; D perhaps matches TRBD1 (5 bases). The germline V gene encodes CDR1 LGHNA and CDR2 YNFKEQ. Between the trimmed V and J ends, which lost 0 bases and 7 bases, there was a span of 15 bases. CDR3 length: 15 amino acids. The CDR3 sequence: CASSQDTAGTYEAFF. The CDR3, as DNA: TGTGCCAGCAGCCAAGATACGGCAGGGACCTATGAAGCTTTCTTT.

This clonotype came up a few times. V gene TRBV6-1 combines with J gene TRBJ2-1; D may be TRBD1 (5 bases). The CDR3 is made up of 14 amino acids. Germline V gene lookup returns CDR1 MNHNS and CDR2 SASEGT. The germline V and J ends were trimmed by 6 bases and 9 bases, with 18 bases remaining between them. CDR3 amino acids: CASRGQGPSGEQFF. As DNA, the CDR3 is TGTGCCAGCAGAGGGCAGGGCCCCTCTGGTGAGCAGTTCTTC.

The chain has TRBV2 and TRBJ1-3, with TRBD1 as a possible D gene (5 bases). The CDR3 covers 14 residues. The V end lost 3 bases, the J end lost 2 bases, and 8 bases lay between the germline ends. CDR1 SNHLY and CDR2 FYNNEI come from the germline V gene. CDR3 sequence (DNA): TGTGCCAGCAGTGAGGGCAGGGCTGGAAACACCATATATTTT. It yields the protein CASSEGRAGNTIYF.

The rearrangement links TRBV20-1 to TRBJ2-7, with TRBD1 as a possible D gene (6 bases). The V gene's germline CDR1 is DFQATT and CDR2 SNEGSKA (reference sequence). This CDR3 contains 13 residues. V lost 2 bases and J lost 2, with 10 bases in between. The CDR3 is CSARSGQPYEQYF. CDR3 bases: TGCAGTGCTAGATCGGGACAACCCTACGAGCAGTACTTC.

In DNA form, the CDR3 reads TGTGCCAGCAGCTTAGGTTCGGGGGGCCTCACCGGGGAGCTGTTTTTT. This encodes CASSLGSGGLTGELFF. The J gene is TRBJ2-2, the V gene TRBV7-8, with a weak D call TRBD2 (7 bases). This CDR3 contains 16 residues. CDR1 is SGHVS, CDR2 FQNEAQ, per germline. The ends were cut back, 1 base at V and 4 bases at J, with 13 bases in the middle.

This clonotype was observed a few times. The chain is built from TRBV10-3 and TRBJ2-3; D is undetermined. This CDR3 has 15 residues. Germline CDR1 reads ENHRY; CDR2 reads SYGVKD. Trimming removed 2 bases from V and 3 bases from J, with 12 bases in between. CDR3 DNA sequence: TGTGCCATCAGTGAGCCGGGCATGAGAACAGATACGCAGTATTTT. Amino acids: CAISEPGMRTDTQYF.

This clonotype occurred a few times. V is TRBV7-9 and J is TRBJ1-5; D is undetermined. Trimming took 1 base from V and 4 from J, leaving 8 bases between them. From germline, CDR1 is SEHNR and CDR2 FQNEAQ (reference sequence). The CDR3 extends over 14 amino acids. This CDR3 is CASSLGGENQPQHF. The CDR3 region has the DNA TGTGCCAGCAGCTTAGGCGGGGAGAATCAGCCCCAGCATTTT.